Below, one T cell receptor beta chain is given with its context. Germline V gene lookup returns CDR1 WSHSY and CDR2 SAAADI. The CDR3 contains 11 residues. As handled by the study authors: Estimated nucleated cell counts came from reference gene primer amplification. Sequencing was performed with immunoSEQ multiplex PCR; in TCRdb, only in-frame clones are kept and a portion is missing. The V and J calls and clone size are taken from that table; D and trimming were inferred from the DNA. This sample has about 250,000 clones, with approximately 89% found just once. These data belong to a study of blood T cell repertoires in COVID-19. For the study at large: Italy, Spain and the United States were the sources of the convalescent and acute COVID-19 samples. T cells, B-cell-depleted T cells, or PBMCs supplied cDNA or gDNA.

The chain is built from TRBV10-2 and TRBJ2-5; no clear D gene. The assigned J gene may be wrong: the sequence end matches TRBJ2-7 better. What was sequenced was peripheral blood. The source of this sequence is a woman between 25 and 40 years old with COVID-19, enrolled during active disease. This CDR3 is CASSEEYEQYF. The CDR3 DNA follows: TGCGCCAGCAGTGAGGAATACGAGCAGTACTTC.